The rows below give T cell receptor beta chains drawn from one sample of a study of early T cells in non-severe SARS-CoV-2 infection. TCRdb processed the 5' RACE reads anew with MiXCR; each CDR3 protein has one entry. The table shows about 55,000 distinct CDR3 sequences, with 5% to 7.5% occurring only once. The sample was whole blood, taken at baseline. These receptors came from an adult who was a healthcare worker with PCR-confirmed SARS-CoV-2 infection or an uninfected control (not recorded which). Both conserved end residues are part of each CDR3.

V,J,CDR3
TRBV10-2,TRBJ1-2,CASSDGLYGYTF
TRBV7-6,TRBJ2-1,CASSLDMAGAYNEQFF
TRBV29-1,TRBJ1-5,CSVLVGRQGNQPQHF
TRBV27,TRBJ1-2,CASSLGTASYGYTF
TRBV6-2/TRBV6-3,TRBJ1-1,CASSAHKNTEAFF
TRBV4-2,TRBJ1-6,CASSQEGSGAYYSPLHF
TRBV7-2,TRBJ2-7,CASSFPGQTYEQYF
TRBV6-6,TRBJ1-5,CASSYSPGVQPQHF
TRBV7-3,TRBJ2-5,CASSQRLGVQETQYF
TRBV11-2,TRBJ2-5,CASSFRGAQETQYF
TRBV18,TRBJ1-6,CASSPQGQGANSPLHF
TRBV2,TRBJ2-1,CASREQVDLSYNEQFF
TRBV3-1,TRBJ1-2,CASSQDVGGYTF
TRBV6-2/TRBV6-3,TRBJ2-3,CASSFTQSEGAFPDTQYF
TRBV18,TRBJ2-3,CASSPGLAGPNTQYF